Below are 28 T cell receptor beta chains sequenced from a single sample in a study of cytomegalovirus exposure and HLA in healthy donors (dated by TCRdb to 2016 to 2017). The protocol used for the library was the immunoSEQ multiplex PCR assay. A mixture of 60 forward primers for TCR Vbeta segments and 13 reverse primers for TCR Jbeta segments was used in the multiplex PCR. The table comes from immuneACCESS by way of TCRdb, which keeps in-frame sequences with V and J called. Part of the clones is missing from these tables; in studies checked, under half for an unresolved V gene and the rest for unknown reasons. Here the sample has about 96,000 clones; more than 65% occur a single time. In total, the top ten clones hold around 3% of the sample. Sequenced input: PBMCs. The source is a man aged 25-45 years in good health and CMV-seronegative.

The chain employs TRBV6-1 and TRBJ1-5, with 7 bases matching TRBD1. This CDR3 is 14 amino acids long. Trimming at V came to 8 bases and at J to 3 bases, leaving 7 bases not matched to a gene. CDR1 MNHNS and CDR2 SASEGT come from the germline V gene. The CDR3 protein is CASADRATNQPQHF. In nucleotides, the CDR3 is TGTGCCAGCGCCGACAGGGCTACCAATCAGCCCCAGCATTTT.

The J gene is TRBJ1-5, the V gene TRBV4-2; tentative D call: TRBD1 (5 bases). Between the trimmed V and J ends, which lost 4 bases and 0 bases, there was a span of 25 bases. The CDR3 runs to 20 residues. The V gene's germline CDR1 is LGHNA and CDR2 YNFKEQ. CDR3 DNA: TGTGCCAGCAGCCCACTCGGAAGGGGCCTTGATGATTATAGCAATCAGCCCCAGCATTTT. Protein sequence: CASSPLGRGLDDYSNQPQHF.

The rearrangement uses TRBV11-3 and TRBJ2-5; 8 bases are shared with TRBD1. CDR1 SGHNT and CDR2 YENEEA come from the germline V gene. This CDR3 has 16 amino acids. The V and J ends lost 4 bases and 3 bases, in that order; junction bases with no gene match: 10. The CDR3, as DNA: TGTGCCAGCAGCTCCCGCTGGACAGGGTTAGAAGAGACCCAGTACTTC. This encodes CASSSRWTGLEETQYF.

This sequence joins TRBV7-2 and TRBJ2-1; TRBD1 agrees at 7 bases. Per the germline V gene, CDR1 is SGHTA and CDR2 is FQGNSA. The CDR3 covers 16 residues. After removal of 2 bases from V and 7 bases from J, the junction contained 11 bases not matched to a gene. The CDR3 DNA reads as TGTGCCAGCAGCTTAAGCTCGGCCAAGGGACAGAATGAGCAGTTCTTC. This gives the protein CASSLSSAKGQNEQFF.

CDR3 nucleotide sequence: TGTGCCAGCAGCCTCCTAAGGGGCCAGGGGCGCTTTAACTATGGCTACACCTTC. Protein: CASSLLRGQGRFNYGYTF. The V gene is TRBV9, the J gene TRBJ1-2, with TRBD1 as a possible D gene (6 bases). This CDR3 contains 18 residues. V lost 4 bases, J lost 1 base, and 23 bases lay in between. Germline V gene lookup returns CDR1 SGDLS and CDR2 YYNGEE.

This chain links TRBV28 with TRBJ1-5, with 11 positions matching TRBD1. This CDR3 has 16 amino acids. The germline CDR1 and CDR2 sequences are MDHEN and SYDVKM. V lost 7 bases and J lost 3; bases outside the gene matches: 8. DNA of the CDR3: TGTGCCAGCACCTTGGGGGACAGGGGGAACAATCAGCCCCAGCATTTT. It specifies CASTLGDRGNNQPQHF.

The table lists this clone with a count of one. J is TRBJ1-2 and V is TRBV19, with D uncertain. CDR3 length: 14 residues. The V gene lost 3 bases and the J gene lost 0 bases, with 8 bases spanning the gap. Germline lookup yields CDR1 LNHDA and CDR2 SQIVND (reference sequence). The CDR3 protein is CASSMEQTNYGYTF. Here the CDR3 DNA reads TGTGCCAGTAGTATGGAACAGACTAACTATGGCTACACCTTC.

This rearrangement joins TRBV19 to TRBJ1-5; D call uncertain. Looked up from germline, CDR1 is LNHDA and CDR2 is SQIVND (reference sequence). The CDR3 is 15 amino acids. V was shortened by 5 bases and J by 6 bases, with 17 bases between the two germline ends. The CDR3 loop reads CASSEWASVTQPQHF. CDR3 DNA: TGTGCCAGTAGTGAGTGGGCCTCGGTAACTCAGCCCCAGCATTTT.

This clone was counted once. The chain recombines TRBV27 with TRBJ2-7, with a possible D match to TRBD2 (6 bases). Germline V CDR1 and CDR2: MNHEY, SMNVEV (reference sequence). Deletions cut 2 bases from V and 4 bases from J, with 12 bases between. This CDR3 is 14 amino acids long. The CDR3, as DNA: TGTGCCAGCAGTTTACGAGCGGGCCAGTACGAGCAGTACTTC. The encoded protein is CASSLRAGQYEQYF.

A few counts support this clone. The chain uses TRBV4-1 and TRBJ1-4; no clear D. V dropped 1 base and J dropped 6 bases, with 15 bases sitting between them. The CDR3 is made up of 16 amino acids. CDR1 and CDR2 from the germline V gene are MGHRA and YSYEKL. The CDR3 protein is CASSQGGWAADEKLFF. The CDR3 DNA is TGCGCCAGCAGCCAAGGTGGGTGGGCAGCCGATGAAAAACTGTTTTTT.

This clone was recorded once. The chain has TRBV7-3 and TRBJ2-5; TRBD2 matches 9 bases. Germline lookup yields CDR1 SGHTA and CDR2 FQGTGA. The CDR3 covers 15 residues. Trimming cost V 2 bases and J 1 base; bases outside gene matches: 2. The CDR3 loop reads CASSLRRGGQETQYF. The CDR3 DNA reads as TGTGCCAGCAGCTTACGGCGGGGGGGCCAAGAGACCCAGTACTTC. Together with reference TRBV7-3 and TRBJ2-5, the CDR3 gives the full variable domain: GAGVSQTPSNKVTEKGKYVELRCDPISGHTALYWYRQSLGQGPEFLIYFQGTGAADDSGLPNDRFFAVRPEGSVSTLKIQRTERGDSAVYLCASSLRRGGQETQYFGPGTRLLVL.

The chain has TRBV4-1 and TRBJ1-1; TRBD1 matches at 8 bases. The trim removed 5 bases at V and 7 bases at J, leaving 9 bases unmatched. Germline V gene lookup returns CDR1 MGHRA and CDR2 YSYEKL. This CDR3 contains 14 residues. CDR3 coding DNA: TGCGCCAGCAGCGACCGACTTGGGACAGGTGAAGCTTTCTTT. It is translated as CASSDRLGTGEAFF.

The rearrangement joins TRBV6-7 to TRBJ2-1, with 11 bases fitting TRBD1. TRBV6-7 is an open reading frame whose function is uncertain. The CDR3 covers 15 residues. The V and J ends lost 6 bases and 6 bases, in that order; junction bases with no gene match: 7. As DNA, the CDR3 is TGTGCCAGCAGCCAGGACAGGGGGCCGAGCAATGAGCAGTTCTTC. Translating it yields CASSQDRGPSNEQFF.

J is TRBJ2-7 and V is TRBV7-6; 11 bases line up with TRBD2. The CDR3 has 14 amino acids. The germline V gene encodes CDR1 SGHVS and CDR2 FNYEAQ. Trimming cost V 6 bases and J 3 bases; bases outside gene matches: 4. The CDR3 bases are TGTGCCAGCAGTCCCGGGACTAGCGGCTACGAGCAGTACTTC. The encoded protein is CASSPGTSGYEQYF.

CDR3 sequence reads: CASSELGAGNSPLHF. The CDR3 nucleotides read TGTGCCAGCAGTGAACTTGGGGCGGGGAATTCACCCCTCCACTTT. V usage is TRBV6-1 and J usage is TRBJ1-6; TRBD1 might be the D (5 bases). Trimming removed 2 bases from V and 7 bases from J, with 12 bases in between. The CDR3 contains 15 residues. The germline V gene has CDR1 MNHNS and CDR2 SASEGT.

The CDR3 sequence is CASSLPGQWTGELFF. The CDR3 DNA reads TGTGCCAGCAGCTTACCGGGACAGTGGACCGGGGAGCTGTTTTTT. The chain has TRBV5-4 and TRBJ2-2; 7 bases are a match to TRBD1. V lost 2 bases to trimming and J lost 5 bases; unmatched junction nucleotides: 6. Germline CDR1 and CDR2: SGHNT and YYREEE (reference sequence). The CDR3 is made up of 15 amino acids.

The rearrangement joins TRBV5-1 to TRBJ1-1, with D uncertain. The germline gives CDR1 SGHRS, CDR2 YFSETQ. V gave up 0 bases and J gave up 1 base, with 4 bases separating them. This CDR3 has 13 residues. CDR3 coding DNA: TGCGCCAGCAGCTTGGGAGGGAACACTGAAGCTTTCTTT. Translated: CASSLGGNTEAFF.

The chain couples TRBV30 to TRBJ2-1; 9 bases match TRBD2. J gave up 15 bases and V 2 bases, and 11 bases lay outside the gene matches. There are 13 residues in the CDR3. Germline-derived CDR1 and CDR2 are GTSNPN and SVGIG (reference sequence). In DNA form, the CDR3 reads TGTGCCTGGAGTCCAAATAGCGGGGGAGCGCCGTTCTTC. Protein: CAWSPNSGGAPFF.

V is TRBV5-5 and J is TRBJ2-6; TRBD2 might be the D (5 bases). Germline lookup yields CDR1 SGHKS and CDR2 YYEKEE (reference sequence). The CDR3 loop spans 18 amino acids. Deletions cut 2 bases from V and 2 bases from J, with 17 bases between. The CDR3 spells CASSFSASRVAGANVLTF. The DNA of the CDR3 is TGTGCCAGCAGCTTTAGTGCGTCGAGGGTTGCTGGGGCCAACGTCCTGACTTTC.

About this clone: Compared with germline, one end of the junction differs, possibly owing to a read error. This chain links TRBV28 with TRBJ1-2; the match to TRBD1 covers 8 bases. CDR3 length: 13 amino acids. The germline V gene encodes CDR1 MDHEN and CDR2 SYDVKM. Here the CDR3 DNA reads TGTGCCGGCAGTGTGACAGGGGAGAGGGGCTACACCTTC. Its protein is CAGSVTGERGYTF.

The gene calls are TRBV15 and TRBJ1-3, with 7 nucleotides matching TRBD1. The CDR3 runs 16 residues. From germline, CDR1 is LNHNV and CDR2 YYDKDF (reference sequence). V was clipped by 0 bases and J by 4 bases; unmatched bases: 6. In DNA, the CDR3 is TGTGCCACCAGCAGAGATCCGGGACAGACGGGAAACACCATATATTTT. Translation: CATSRDPGQTGNTIYF.

The chain has TRBV9 and TRBJ2-5; no clear D gene. The CDR3 loop spans 13 amino acids. From germline, CDR1 is SGDLS and CDR2 YYNGEE. V was shortened by 3 bases and J by 2 bases, with 8 bases between the two germline ends. The CDR3 nucleotides are TGTGCCAGCAGCGCCGTACATCAAGAGACCCAGTACTTC. Translating it yields CASSAVHQETQYF.

CDR3 region: CASSRSIGGPYEQYF. For the CDR3, the DNA is TGTGCCAGTAGCCGATCGATCGGGGGTCCCTACGAGCAGTACTTC. The chain has TRBV19 and TRBJ2-7; D may be TRBD2 (6 bases). The CDR3 consists of 15 residues. The ends were cut back, 6 bases at V and 2 bases at J, with 17 bases in the middle. Germline assignment: CDR1 LNHDA and CDR2 SQIVND (reference sequence).

The chain carries TRBV13 and TRBJ1-2, with 7 bases identical to TRBD1. The CDR3 is made up of 12 amino acids. The junction had 6 bases not matched to a gene; V was cut back by 7 bases and J by 7 bases. The germline V gene encodes CDR1 PRHDT and CDR2 FYEKMQ (reference sequence). CDR3 loop: CASNRDSSGYTF. In DNA form, the CDR3 reads TGTGCCAGCAACCGGGACAGCAGTGGCTACACCTTC.

The V call is TRBV29-1, the J call TRBJ2-3; 9 bases align to TRBD2. J lost 1 base, V lost 7 bases, and 3 bases had no gene match. This CDR3 contains 13 residues. CDR1 and CDR2 from the germline V gene are SQVTM and ANQGSEA. As DNA, the CDR3 is TGCAGCGCCCGGACTAGCGGCACAGATACGCAGTATTTT. This codes for CSARTSGTDTQYF.

The chain joins TRBV19 to TRBJ1-5, with D possibly TRBD1 on 5 matching bases. Germline loops: CDR1 LNHDA, CDR2 SQIVND (reference sequence). Trimming shortened V by 5 bases and J by 4 bases, and 18 bases separated the two germline ends. The CDR3 has 16 residues. Here the CDR3 DNA reads TGTGCCAGTAGTCTGTACCTGACAGCTTCAAATCAGCCCCAGCATTTT. This codes for CASSLYLTASNQPQHF.

The genes are TRBV6-5 and TRBJ2-1; 7 bases line up with TRBD1. This CDR3 is 13 amino acids long. Germline CDR1 MNHEY, CDR2 SVGAGI. Trimming cost V 6 bases and J 4 bases; bases outside gene matches: 3. In DNA form, the CDR3 reads TGTGCCAGCAGGACAGGGTTGTACAATGAGCAGTTCTTC. Its protein is CASRTGLYNEQFF.

V gene TRBV9 combines with J gene TRBJ2-7; D is possibly TRBD1 (6 bases). There are 15 residues in the CDR3. The ends were cut back, 4 bases at V and 0 bases at J, with 14 bases in the middle. CDR1 and CDR2 from the germline V gene are SGDLS and YYNGEE. CDR3 coding DNA: TGTGCCAGCAGCCCCCGACGGACAGACTCCTACGAGCAGTACTTC. As protein: CASSPRRTDSYEQYF.